These T cell receptor beta chains were read from a single sample in a study of T-cell reconstitution after alpha-beta-depleted transplantation in children. From the PCR reads, TCRdb called clonotypes with MiXCR, one entry per CDR3 protein. The sample lists 600,000 or so distinct CDR3 sequences; more than 20% were seen once. The sequenced sample was PBMCs, mostly from graft donor cells, obtained 360 days after TCRalphabeta/CD19-depleted stem cell transplant. These receptors were collected from a boy less than two years old who had a stem cell transplant for acute myeloid leukemia, so the T cells may come from the graft donor. The CDR3 runs from the conserved cysteine through the conserved F or W. A D gene is named only where the DNA matches it firmly. Rows may omit the clone size; those that give it use once, few, many or a size class.

v_gene	abundance	d_gene	j_gene	CDR3aa	CDR3nt
TRBV5-6	-	TRBD1	TRBJ2-1	CASSPSDRGYNEQFF	TGTGCCAGCAGCCCCAGCGACAGGGGCTACAATGAGCAGTTCTTC
TRBV20-1	few	TRBD2	TRBJ2-7	CSARIPTSATSEQYF	TGCAGTGCTAGGATACCGACTAGCGCTACCTCCGAGCAGTACTTC
TRBV11-1	-	TRBD2	TRBJ2-1	CASSYASGGLLSYNEQFF	TGTGCCAGCAGCTACGCTAGCGGGGGGCTACTCTCCTACAATGAGCAGTTCTTC
TRBV10-3	-	-	TRBJ2-5	CAISESNRAETQYF	TGTGCCATCAGTGAGTCGAACAGGGCCGAGACCCAGTACTTC
TRBV6-1	few	-	TRBJ1-1	CASSDEGGTEAFF	TGTGCCAGCAGTGACGAAGGGGGCACTGAAGCTTTCTTT
TRBV3-1	-	-	TRBJ2-7	CASSKQRDGYEQYF	TGTGCCTCCTCCAAGCAGAGGGATGGCTACGAGCAGTACTTC
TRBV20-1	-	-	TRBJ2-5	CSATIQETQYF	TGCAGTGCTACCATCCAAGAGACCCAGTACTTC
TRBV10-3	-	-	TRBJ2-3	CAIMGGTISTDTQYF	TGTGCCATCATGGGTGGAACTATCAGCACAGATACGCAGTATTTT
TRBV29-1	many	-	TRBJ2-3	CSVEGPDTQYF	TGCAGCGTTGAAGGTCCAGATACGCAGTATTTT
TRBV7-6	many	-	TRBJ1-4	CASSRVSWDEKLFF	TGTGCCAGCAGTAGGGTGAGCTGGGATGAAAAACTGTTTTTT
TRBV18	few	TRBD1	TRBJ2-7	CASSPPGTGGYEQYF	TGTGCCAGCTCACCCCCCGGGACAGGGGGCTACGAGCAGTACTTC
TRBV28	many	-	TRBJ2-1	CASSLGPTGRWDNEQFF	TGTGCCAGCAGTTTAGGCCCCACAGGGAGATGGGACAATGAGCAGTTCTTC